This TCR beta chain came from a study of blood T cell repertoires in COVID-19. Study summary: COVID-19 samples collected from the United States, Italy and Spain covered acute and convalescent phases.

Repertoires were generated with immunoSEQ multiplex PCR, while TCRdb's copy carries only in-frame clones and drops some. The data show approximately 170,000 clones, about 85% seen once. This clone was observed once. This sequence originates from a man between 60 and 75 years old who had recovered from COVID-19. The sample comprised peripheral blood.

DNA for the CDR3: TGTGCCAGCAGCGTTGCGGGGGGGCCCTACAATGAGCAGTTCTTC. Translating gives CASSVAGGPYNEQFF. This chain uses TRBV7-2 with TRBJ2-1, with 9 bases that match TRBD2. The germline V gene has CDR1 SGHTA and CDR2 FQGNSA. The CDR3 length is 15 residues. Trimming cost V 5 bases and J 2 bases; bases outside gene matches: 4.